Below, 16 T cell receptor beta chains from the same sample are listed, as sequenced in a study of blood T cell repertoires in COVID-19 (TCRdb year 2020). Library construction relied on the immunoSEQ multiplex PCR assay. This immuneACCESS table, as held by TCRdb, lists in-frame sequences with V and J called but not all clones. Of the missing ones, under half trace to an unresolved V gene in checked studies; the others have no known cause. The sample table lists fewer than 450,000 clones, 88% of them with a count of one. Together, the top ten hold over 10% of the sample. Source material: peripheral blood. Every receptor here comes from a woman aged 50 to 60 with COVID-19, enrolled during active disease.

This rearrangement joins TRBV6-6 to TRBJ1-1; D call uncertain. The CDR3 runs to 13 residues. Germline V lookup: CDR1 MNHNY, CDR2 SVGAGI (reference sequence). V lost 4 bases and J 5 bases, leaving 11 bases between the germline ends. Here the CDR3 reads CASSLEGRTEAFF. The CDR3 DNA reads as TGTGCCAGCAGTTTGGAGGGAAGGACTGAAGCTTTCTTT.

V gene TRBV6-5 combines with J gene TRBJ1-5, with TRBD1 as a possible D gene (6 bases). Trimming shortened V by 6 bases and J by 1 base, and 10 bases separated the two germline ends. This CDR3 has 14 residues. The V gene's germline CDR1 is MNHEY and CDR2 SVGAGI. The CDR3 sequence is CASRRDNSNQPQHF. In DNA, the CDR3 is TGTGCCAGCAGAAGGGACAACAGCAATCAGCCCCAGCATTTT.

The chain has TRBV27 and TRBJ2-7; 7 positions agree with TRBD1. Germline-derived CDR1 and CDR2 are MNHEY and SMNVEV (reference sequence). The trim removed 5 bases at V and 0 bases at J, leaving 16 bases unmatched. CDR3 length: 18 amino acids. Written as DNA, the CDR3 is TGTGCCAGCAGTCCTCATCTCCGGACAGGCTCAACCTCCTACGAGCAGTACTTC. It yields the protein CASSPHLRTGSTSYEQYF.

This clone was counted a single time. The chain joins TRBV11-2 to TRBJ2-4; 13 bases line up with TRBD2. The germline V gene has CDR1 SGHAT and CDR2 FQNNGV. Trimming at V came to 2 bases and at J to 1 base, leaving 5 bases not matched to a gene. This CDR3 region has 18 residues. The CDR3 nucleotides read TGTGCCAGCAGCTTAACTAGCGGGGGGGCCGGGGCCAAAAACATTCAGTACTTC. Translating it yields CASSLTSGGAGAKNIQYF.

V is TRBV5-6 and J is TRBJ1-2, with D tentatively TRBD1 (6 bases). Per the germline V gene, CDR1 is SGHDT and CDR2 is YYEEEE. This CDR3 region has 16 residues. Trimming took off 5 bases at V and 3 bases at J, with 20 bases between the two ends. CDR3 coding DNA: TGTGCCAGCAGTCCCCCCATACAGGGAGGGGACTATGGCTACACCTTC. Encoded protein: CASSPPIQGGDYGYTF.

The chain combines TRBV24-1 with TRBJ1-5, with D maybe TRBD1 (5 bases). The V and J ends lost 3 bases and 4 bases respectively, with 15 bases between them. The CDR3 has 16 amino acids. Germline V lookup: CDR1 KGHDR, CDR2 SFDVKD. CDR3 in DNA: TGTGCCACCAGTGATGCCGCGACAGATGAAAATCAGCCCCAGCATTTT. It encodes CATSDAATDENQPQHF.

The V call is TRBV5-1, the J call TRBJ1-3; 8 bases agree with TRBD1. In germline, CDR1 is SGHRS, CDR2 YFSETQ. V shed 4 bases and J 2 bases; nucleotides not matched to a gene: 8. The CDR3 length is 16 residues. CDR3 nucleotides: TGCGCCAGCAGCCTGGCGGGGACAGGTGCTGGAAACACCATATATTTT. Its protein is CASSLAGTGAGNTIYF. Complete variable domain (other parts from reference TRBV5-1 and TRBJ1-3): KAGVTQTPRYLIKTRGQQVTLSCSPISGHRSVSWYQQTPGQGLQFLFEYFSETQRNKGNFPGRFSGRQFSNSRSEMNVSTLELGDSALYLCASSLAGTGAGNTIYFGEGSWLTVV.

The chain carries TRBV11-2 and TRBJ2-4; a possible D gene is TRBD2 (7 bases). Trimming pared 5 bases from V and 3 bases from J, leaving 17 bases between. The length of the CDR3 is 16 residues. Germline V gene lookup returns CDR1 SGHAT and CDR2 FQNNGV. The CDR3 loop is CASSPTGGRGKNIQYF. The DNA for the CDR3 is TGTGCCAGCAGCCCAACCGGGGGGCGGGGCAAAAACATTCAGTACTTC.

The chain recombines TRBV2 with TRBJ2-3; 11 positions agree with TRBD2. After removal of 9 bases from V and 4 bases from J, the junction contained 9 bases not matched to a gene. CDR1 SNHLY and CDR2 FYNNEI come from the germline V gene. This CDR3 spans 15 amino acids. CDR3 residues: CASTKLAGAPDTQYF. CDR3 in DNA: TGTGCCAGTACCAAACTAGCGGGGGCCCCAGATACGCAGTATTTT.

The J gene is TRBJ1-6, the V gene TRBV7-2; D not certain. With 2 bases removed from V and 4 bases from J, the gap between germline ends came to 12 bases. CDR1 is SGHTA and CDR2 is FQGNSA in the germline V gene. The CDR3 is 16 amino acids. CDR3 DNA sequence: TGTGCCAGCAGCTTAACGACGCAGACATATAATTCACCCCTCCACTTT. Its protein product is CASSLTTQTYNSPLHF.

The chain links TRBV2 to TRBJ2-4; D uncertain. CDR1 and CDR2 (germline): SNHLY, FYNNEI. This CDR3 region has 13 residues. V was cut by 1 base and J by 6 bases, with 7 bases left in between. The CDR3 spells CASSEVGVNIQYF. CDR3 bases: TGTGCCAGCAGTGAAGTTGGAGTAAACATTCAGTACTTC. The variable domain in full, with the rest retrieved from reference TRBV2 and TRBJ2-4, is EPEVTQTPSHQVTQMGQEVILRCVPISNHLYFYWYRQILGQKVEFLVSFYNNEISEKSEIFDDQFSVERPDGSNFTLKIRSTKLEDSAMYFCASSEVGVNIQYFGAGTRLSVL.

The chain carries TRBV9 and TRBJ2-3, with TRBD2 matching over 11 bases. J was trimmed by 11 bases and V by 3 bases; bases with no gene match: 5. The CDR3 has 13 amino acids. Germline CDR1 is SGDLS and CDR2 is YYNGEE. CDR3 coding DNA: TGTGCCAGCAGCGGGACTAGCGGGCGAGAGCAGTATTTT. Amino acid sequence: CASSGTSGREQYF.

The chain links TRBV2 to TRBJ1-2; maybe TRBD1 (5 bases). V gave up 9 bases and J gave up 8 bases, with 22 bases separating them. The CDR3 has 14 residues. CDR1 and CDR2 (germline): SNHLY, FYNNEI. The DNA of the CDR3 is TGTGCCAGAGAGACAGCCTTAACGCCATCGGGCTACACCTTC. Its protein is CARETALTPSGYTF.

This chain joins TRBV5-4 and TRBJ1-3; D perhaps matches TRBD1 (5 bases). The V end lost 4 bases, the J end lost 6 bases, and 14 bases lay between the germline ends. The CDR3 loop spans 14 amino acids. Germline CDR1 is SGHNT and CDR2 is YYREEE (reference sequence). In DNA, the CDR3 is TGTGCCAGCAGCACCGGGGGGTCCGCAAACACCATATATTTT. Translation: CASSTGGSANTIYF.

The rearrangement joins TRBV2 to TRBJ1-3, with 7 bases lining up with TRBD1. There are 15 residues in the CDR3. V was pared by 5 bases and J by 6 bases, with 10 bases of the junction left unmatched. Germline V gene data show CDR1 as SNHLY and CDR2 as FYNNEI. The CDR3 loop reads CASSKTQGSLNTIYF. CDR3 bases: TGTGCCAGCAGTAAGACACAGGGGAGTCTAAACACCATATATTTT.

This chain uses TRBV3-1 (or the pseudogene TRBV3-2) with TRBJ1-3; a possible D gene is TRBD1 (5 bases). The CDR3 runs to 16 residues. The V and J ends lost 2 bases and 4 bases respectively, with 15 bases between them. In germline, CDR1 is LGHDT, CDR2 YNNKEL (reference sequence). The CDR3 DNA follows: TGTGCCAGCAGCCAAATCGGGGGGATTGGGGGAAACACCATATATTTT. Translating it yields CASSQIGGIGGNTIYF.